This TCR beta chain came from a study of identical twins. CDR3 length equals 12 residues. The V gene lost 0 bases and the J gene lost 10 bases, with 10 bases spanning the gap. The V gene's germline CDR1 is SGHDT and CDR2 YYEEEE. Study-wide findings and caveats: Cross-sectional statistics underpinned the conclusions; the same donors were not followed. Abundant beta clonotypes from cord blood had fewer insertions, unlike memory repertoires, which showed none.

Each CDR3 protein gets one entry after TCRdb re-called the 5' RACE reads with MiXCR. Among some 590,000 distinct CDR3 sequences, more than 9% were seen once, and the ten largest hold 2.5% to 3.5%. Only a few counts were recorded for this clonotype. Its specificity is unknown. These records were also assigned to another study, of yellow fever vaccine responses in identical twins.

The sample taken for sequencing was PBMCs. The V call is TRBV5-6, the J call TRBJ1-1, with D perhaps matching TRBD1 (6 bases). The clonotype comes from a woman in her late teens or twenties in good health. CDR3 DNA sequence: TGTGCCAGCAGCTTGGAAGGGGGTGGAGCTTTCTTT. Protein: CASSLEGGGAFF.